This T cell receptor beta chain was sequenced during a study of blood T cells in healthy people across ages. Study results and caveats: It was held that diversity estimates obtained from one million T cells represented underestimates.

Alongside a J-beta primer mix, a sample-barcoded 5' primer served in a second PCR lasting about 7 to 12 cycles. Each CDR3 protein gets one entry after TCRdb re-called the 5' RACE reads with MiXCR. The sample includes roughly 1.7 million distinct CDR3 sequences, about 31% of them seen just once. On this clonotype itself: Its antigen is undetermined.

Source material: blood. The receptor was derived from a woman under 40 in good health.

The CDR3 spells CASSEALRTSGRGEQFF. The CDR3 DNA follows: TGTGCCAGCAGTGAAGCGCTCAGGACTAGCGGGAGGGGGGAGCAGTTCTTC. The chain is built from TRBV6-1 and TRBJ2-1; 15 bases agree with TRBD2. This CDR3 has 17 residues. V shed 0 bases, J shed 10 bases, and the junction held 7 bases outside the gene matches. Germline-derived CDR1 and CDR2 are MNHNS and SASEGT.